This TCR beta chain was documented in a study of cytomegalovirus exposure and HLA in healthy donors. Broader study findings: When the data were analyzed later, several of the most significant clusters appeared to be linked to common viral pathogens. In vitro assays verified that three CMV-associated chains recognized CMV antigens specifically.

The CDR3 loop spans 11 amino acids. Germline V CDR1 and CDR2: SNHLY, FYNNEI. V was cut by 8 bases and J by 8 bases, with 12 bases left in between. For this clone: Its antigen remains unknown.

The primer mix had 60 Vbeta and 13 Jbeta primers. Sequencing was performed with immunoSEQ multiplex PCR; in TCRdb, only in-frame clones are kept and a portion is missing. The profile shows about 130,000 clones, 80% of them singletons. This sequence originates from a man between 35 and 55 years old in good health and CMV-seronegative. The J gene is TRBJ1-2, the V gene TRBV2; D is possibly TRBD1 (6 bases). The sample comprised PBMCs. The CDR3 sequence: CASGEGVGYTF. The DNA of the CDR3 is TGTGCCAGCGGAGAGGGGGTCGGCTACACCTTC.